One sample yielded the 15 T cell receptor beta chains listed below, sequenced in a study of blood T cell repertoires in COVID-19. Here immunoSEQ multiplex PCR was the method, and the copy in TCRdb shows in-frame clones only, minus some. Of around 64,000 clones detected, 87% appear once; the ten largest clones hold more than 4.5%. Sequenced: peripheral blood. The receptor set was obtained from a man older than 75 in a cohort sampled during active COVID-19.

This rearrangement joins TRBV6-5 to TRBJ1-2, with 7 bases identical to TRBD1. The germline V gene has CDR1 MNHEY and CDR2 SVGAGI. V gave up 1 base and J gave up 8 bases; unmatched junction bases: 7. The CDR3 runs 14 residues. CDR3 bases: TGTGCCAGCAGTTACTACGACAGGGCGGGGGGCTACACCTTC. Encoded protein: CASSYYDRAGGYTF.

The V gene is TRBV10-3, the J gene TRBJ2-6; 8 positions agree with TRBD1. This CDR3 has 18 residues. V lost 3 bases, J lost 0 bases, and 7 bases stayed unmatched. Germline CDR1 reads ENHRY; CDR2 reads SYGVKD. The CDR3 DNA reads TGTGCCATCAGTGAAGCCGGGACAGGACCCTCTGGGGCCAACGTCCTGACTTTC. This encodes CAISEAGTGPSGANVLTF.

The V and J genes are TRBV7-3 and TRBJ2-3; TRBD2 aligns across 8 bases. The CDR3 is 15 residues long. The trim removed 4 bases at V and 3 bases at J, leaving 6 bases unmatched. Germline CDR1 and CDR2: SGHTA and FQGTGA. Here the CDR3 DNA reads TGTGCCAGCAGCTCGCTACTAGCGGAGACAGATACGCAGTATTTT. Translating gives CASSSLLAETDTQYF.

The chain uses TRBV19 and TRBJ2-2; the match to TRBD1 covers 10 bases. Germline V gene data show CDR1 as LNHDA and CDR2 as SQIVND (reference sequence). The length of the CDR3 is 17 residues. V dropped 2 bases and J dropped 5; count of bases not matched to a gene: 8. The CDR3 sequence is CASSITDRGRGTGELFF. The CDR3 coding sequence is TGTGCCAGTAGTATAACCGACAGGGGGCGAGGGACCGGGGAGCTGTTTTTT.

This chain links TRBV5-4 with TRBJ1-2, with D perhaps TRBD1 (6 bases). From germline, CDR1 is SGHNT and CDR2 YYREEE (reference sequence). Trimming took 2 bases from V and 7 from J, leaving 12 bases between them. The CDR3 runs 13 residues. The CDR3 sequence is CASSLAGAGGYTF. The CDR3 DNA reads TGTGCCAGCAGCTTAGCGGGGGCTGGTGGCTACACCTTC.

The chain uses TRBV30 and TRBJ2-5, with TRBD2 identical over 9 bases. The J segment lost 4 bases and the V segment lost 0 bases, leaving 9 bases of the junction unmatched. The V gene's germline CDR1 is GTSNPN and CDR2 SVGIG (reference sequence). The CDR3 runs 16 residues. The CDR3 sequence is CAWSVFGGRALETQYF. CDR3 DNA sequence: TGTGCCTGGAGTGTTTTTGGCGGGAGGGCCTTAGAGACCCAGTACTTC.

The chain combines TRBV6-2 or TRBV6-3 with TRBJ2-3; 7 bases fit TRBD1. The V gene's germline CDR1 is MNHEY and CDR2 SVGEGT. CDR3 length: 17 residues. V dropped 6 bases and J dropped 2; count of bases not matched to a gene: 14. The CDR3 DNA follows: TGTGCCAGCAGCCCCGGCACAGGGGTCACACACACAGATACGCAGTATTTT. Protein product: CASSPGTGVTHTDTQYF.

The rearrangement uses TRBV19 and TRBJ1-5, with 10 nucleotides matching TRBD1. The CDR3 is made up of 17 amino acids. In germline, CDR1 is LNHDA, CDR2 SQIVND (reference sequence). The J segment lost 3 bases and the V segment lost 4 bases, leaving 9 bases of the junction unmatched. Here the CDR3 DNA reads TGTGCCAGTAGTACCCGCTCCGGGACAGGGGACAATCAGCCCCAGCATTTT. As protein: CASSTRSGTGDNQPQHF. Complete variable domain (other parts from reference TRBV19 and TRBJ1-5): DGGITQSPKYLFRKEGQNVTLSCEQNLNHDAMYWYRQDPGQGLRLIYYSQIVNDFQKGDIAEGYSVSREKKESFPLTVTSAQKNPTAFYLCASSTRSGTGDNQPQHFGDGTRLSIL.

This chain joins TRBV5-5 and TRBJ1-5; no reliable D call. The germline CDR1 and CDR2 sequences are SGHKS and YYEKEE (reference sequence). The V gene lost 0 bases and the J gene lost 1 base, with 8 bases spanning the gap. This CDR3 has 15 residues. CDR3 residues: CASSLGQVSNQPQHF. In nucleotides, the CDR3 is TGTGCCAGCAGCTTGGGCCAGGTCAGCAATCAGCCCCAGCATTTT.

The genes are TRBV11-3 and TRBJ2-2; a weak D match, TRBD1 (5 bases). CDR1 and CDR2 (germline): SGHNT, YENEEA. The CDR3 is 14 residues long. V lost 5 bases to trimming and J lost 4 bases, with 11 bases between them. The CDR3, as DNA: TGTGCCAGCAGCAAAGACAGAGCCACCGGGGAGCTGTTTTTT. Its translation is CASSKDRATGELFF.

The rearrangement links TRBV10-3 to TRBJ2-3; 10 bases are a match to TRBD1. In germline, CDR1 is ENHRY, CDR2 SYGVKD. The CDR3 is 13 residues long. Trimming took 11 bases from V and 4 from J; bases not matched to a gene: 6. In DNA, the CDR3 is TGTGCCTCAAGACAGGGGGCGTCAGATACGCAGTATTTT. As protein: CASRQGASDTQYF.

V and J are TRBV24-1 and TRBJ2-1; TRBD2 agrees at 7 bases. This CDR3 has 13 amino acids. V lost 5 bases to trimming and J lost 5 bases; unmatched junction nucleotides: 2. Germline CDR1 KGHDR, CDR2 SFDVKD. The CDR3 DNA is TGTGCCACCAGTGCAAGCGGGGACAATGAGCAGTTCTTC. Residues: CATSASGDNEQFF.

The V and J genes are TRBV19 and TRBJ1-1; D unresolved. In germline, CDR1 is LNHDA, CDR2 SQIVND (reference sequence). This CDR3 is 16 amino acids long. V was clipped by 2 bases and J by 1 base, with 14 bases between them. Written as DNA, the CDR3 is TGTGCCAGTAGTATACCCCGGGGAGTAACGAACACTGAAGCTTTCTTT. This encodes CASSIPRGVTNTEAFF.

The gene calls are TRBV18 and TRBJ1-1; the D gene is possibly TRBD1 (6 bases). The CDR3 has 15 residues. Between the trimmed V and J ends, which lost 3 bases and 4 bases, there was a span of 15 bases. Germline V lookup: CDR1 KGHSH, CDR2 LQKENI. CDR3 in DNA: TGTGCCAGCTCACCGGCCGGGACACTAAGCACTGAAGCTTTCTTT. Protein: CASSPAGTLSTEAFF.

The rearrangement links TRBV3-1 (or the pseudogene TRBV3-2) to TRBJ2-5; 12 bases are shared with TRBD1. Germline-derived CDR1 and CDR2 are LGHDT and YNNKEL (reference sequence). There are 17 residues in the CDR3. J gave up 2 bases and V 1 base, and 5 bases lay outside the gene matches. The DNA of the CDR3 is TGTGCCAGCAGCCAAGGAACGGGACAGGGGGCTCAAGAGACCCAGTACTTC. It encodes CASSQGTGQGAQETQYF.